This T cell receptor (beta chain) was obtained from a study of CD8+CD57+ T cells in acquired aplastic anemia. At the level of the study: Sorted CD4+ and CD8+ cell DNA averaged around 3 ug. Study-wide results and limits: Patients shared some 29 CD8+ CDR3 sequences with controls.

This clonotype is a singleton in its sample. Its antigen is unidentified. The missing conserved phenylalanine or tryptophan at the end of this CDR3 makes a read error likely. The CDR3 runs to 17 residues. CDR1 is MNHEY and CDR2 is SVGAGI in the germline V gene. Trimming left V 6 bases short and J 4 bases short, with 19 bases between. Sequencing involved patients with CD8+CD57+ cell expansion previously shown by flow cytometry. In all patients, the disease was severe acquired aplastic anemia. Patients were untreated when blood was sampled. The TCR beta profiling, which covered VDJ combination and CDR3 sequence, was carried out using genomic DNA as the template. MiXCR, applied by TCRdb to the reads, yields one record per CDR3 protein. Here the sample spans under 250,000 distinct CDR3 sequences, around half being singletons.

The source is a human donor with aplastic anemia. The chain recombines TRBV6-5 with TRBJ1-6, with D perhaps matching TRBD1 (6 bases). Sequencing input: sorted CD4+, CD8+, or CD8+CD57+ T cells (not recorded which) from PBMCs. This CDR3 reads CASRSRDTDVYNSPLHL. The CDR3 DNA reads TGTGCCAGCAGGAGTCGGGACACCGATGTTTATAATTCACCCCTCCACCTT.